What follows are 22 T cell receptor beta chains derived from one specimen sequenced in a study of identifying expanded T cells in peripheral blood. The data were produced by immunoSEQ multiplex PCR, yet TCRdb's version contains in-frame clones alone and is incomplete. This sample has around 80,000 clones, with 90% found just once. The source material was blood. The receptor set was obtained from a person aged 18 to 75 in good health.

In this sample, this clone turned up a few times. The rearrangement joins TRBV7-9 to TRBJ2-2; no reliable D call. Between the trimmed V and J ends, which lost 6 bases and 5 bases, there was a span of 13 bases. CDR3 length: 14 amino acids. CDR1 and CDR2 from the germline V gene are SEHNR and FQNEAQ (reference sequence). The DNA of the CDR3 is TGTGCCAGCAGTTGGTCTACAGTTACCGGGGAGCTGTTTTTT. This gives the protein CASSWSTVTGELFF.

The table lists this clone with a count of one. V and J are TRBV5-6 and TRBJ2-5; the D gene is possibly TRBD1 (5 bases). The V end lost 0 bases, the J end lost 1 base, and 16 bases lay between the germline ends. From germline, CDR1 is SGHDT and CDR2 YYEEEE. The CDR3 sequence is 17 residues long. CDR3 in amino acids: CASSLVASGWGQETQYF. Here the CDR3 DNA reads TGTGCCAGCAGCTTGGTTGCGTCAGGGTGGGGCCAAGAGACCCAGTACTTC.

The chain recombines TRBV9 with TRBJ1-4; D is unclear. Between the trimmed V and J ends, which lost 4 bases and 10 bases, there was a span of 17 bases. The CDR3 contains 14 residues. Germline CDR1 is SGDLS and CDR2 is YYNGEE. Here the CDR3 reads CASSPTQWWGKLFF. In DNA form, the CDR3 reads TGTGCCAGCAGCCCGACCCAATGGTGGGGAAAACTGTTTTTT.

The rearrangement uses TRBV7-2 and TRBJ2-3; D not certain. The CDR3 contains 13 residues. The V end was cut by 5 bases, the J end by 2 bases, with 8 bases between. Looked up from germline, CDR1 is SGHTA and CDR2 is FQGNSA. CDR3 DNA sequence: TGTGCCAGCAGCCTCCGACCCACAGATACGCAGTATTTT. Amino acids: CASSLRPTDTQYF.

Here the CDR3 reads CASSPRQGWGEQYF. DNA for the CDR3: TGCGCCAGCAGCCCCCGACAGGGATGGGGCGAGCAGTACTTC. This chain links TRBV4-3 with TRBJ2-7; 7 bases are a match to TRBD1. Losses at the gene ends were 4 bases for V and 6 bases for J; bases not matched to a gene: 9. This CDR3 has 14 residues. CDR1 is LGHNA, CDR2 YSLEER, per germline.

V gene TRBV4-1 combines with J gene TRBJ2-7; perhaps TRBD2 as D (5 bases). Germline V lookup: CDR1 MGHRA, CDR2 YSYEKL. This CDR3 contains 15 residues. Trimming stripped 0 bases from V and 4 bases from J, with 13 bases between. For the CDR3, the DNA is TGCGCCAGCAGCCAAGATGGCGGGTGGAGTTACGAGCAGTACTTC. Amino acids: CASSQDGGWSYEQYF.

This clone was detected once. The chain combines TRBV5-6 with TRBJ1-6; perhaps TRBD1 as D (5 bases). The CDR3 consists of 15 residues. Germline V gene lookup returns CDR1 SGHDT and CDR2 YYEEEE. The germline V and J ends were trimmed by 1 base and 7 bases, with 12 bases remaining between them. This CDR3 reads CASSLLGEGNSPLHF. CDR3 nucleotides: TGTGCCAGCAGCTTGTTAGGGGAGGGGAATTCACCCCTCCACTTT.

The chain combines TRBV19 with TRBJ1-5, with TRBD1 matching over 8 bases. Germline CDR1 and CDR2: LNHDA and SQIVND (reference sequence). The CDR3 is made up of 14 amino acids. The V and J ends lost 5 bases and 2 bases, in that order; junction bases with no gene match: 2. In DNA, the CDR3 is TGTGCCAGTAGTTCGACAGGGGGCAATCAGCCCCAGCATTTT. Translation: CASSSTGGNQPQHF.

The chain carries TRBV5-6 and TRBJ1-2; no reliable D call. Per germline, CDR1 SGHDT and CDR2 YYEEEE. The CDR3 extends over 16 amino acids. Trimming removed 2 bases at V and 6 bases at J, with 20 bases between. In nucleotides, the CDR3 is TGTGCCAGCAGCTTCCCCGGAGAAGGGAGGATTGATGGCTACACCTTC. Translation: CASSFPGEGRIDGYTF.

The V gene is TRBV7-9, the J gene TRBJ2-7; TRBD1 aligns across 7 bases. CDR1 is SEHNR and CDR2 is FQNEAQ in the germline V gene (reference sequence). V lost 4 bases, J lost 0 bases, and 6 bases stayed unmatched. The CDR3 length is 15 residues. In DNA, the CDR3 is TGTGCCAGCAGCTCCGGGACAGCGAGCTCCTACGAGCAGTACTTC. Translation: CASSSGTASSYEQYF.

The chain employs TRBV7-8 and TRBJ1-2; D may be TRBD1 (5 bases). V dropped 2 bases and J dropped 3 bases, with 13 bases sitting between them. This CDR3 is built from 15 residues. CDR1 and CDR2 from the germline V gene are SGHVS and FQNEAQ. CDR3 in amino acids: CASSLRGTYDYGYTF. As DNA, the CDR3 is TGTGCCAGCAGCTTAAGGGGAACTTACGACTATGGCTACACCTTC.

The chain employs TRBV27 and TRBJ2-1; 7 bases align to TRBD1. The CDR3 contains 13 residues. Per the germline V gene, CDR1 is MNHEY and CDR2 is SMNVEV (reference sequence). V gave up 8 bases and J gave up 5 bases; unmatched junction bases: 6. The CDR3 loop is CASLDRRDNEQFF. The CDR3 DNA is TGTGCCAGCCTGGACAGGCGGGACAATGAGCAGTTCTTC.

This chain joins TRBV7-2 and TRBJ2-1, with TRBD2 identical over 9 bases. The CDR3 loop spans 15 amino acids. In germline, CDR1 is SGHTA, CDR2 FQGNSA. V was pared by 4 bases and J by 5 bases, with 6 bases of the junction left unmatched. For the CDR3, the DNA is TGTGCCAGCAGCTGGGCTAGCGGGGCAAACAATGAGCAGTTCTTC. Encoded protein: CASSWASGANNEQFF.

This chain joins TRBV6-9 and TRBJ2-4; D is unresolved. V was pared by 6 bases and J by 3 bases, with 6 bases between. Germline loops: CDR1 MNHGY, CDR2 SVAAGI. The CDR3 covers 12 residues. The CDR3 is CASRAGKNIQYF. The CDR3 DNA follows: TGTGCCAGCAGGGCAGGCAAAAACATTCAGTACTTC.

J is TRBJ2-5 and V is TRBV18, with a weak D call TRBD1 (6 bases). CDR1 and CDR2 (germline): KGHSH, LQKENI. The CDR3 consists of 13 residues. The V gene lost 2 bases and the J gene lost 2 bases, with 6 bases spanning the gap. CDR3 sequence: CASSPRGQETQYF. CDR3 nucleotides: TGTGCCAGCTCACCAAGGGGGCAAGAGACCCAGTACTTC.

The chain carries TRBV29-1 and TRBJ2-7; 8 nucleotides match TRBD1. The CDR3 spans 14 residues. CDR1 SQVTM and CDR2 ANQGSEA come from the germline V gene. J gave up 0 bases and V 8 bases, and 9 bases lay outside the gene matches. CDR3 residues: CSISLTGASYEQYF. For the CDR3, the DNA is TGCAGCATTTCTCTGACAGGGGCCTCCTACGAGCAGTACTTC.

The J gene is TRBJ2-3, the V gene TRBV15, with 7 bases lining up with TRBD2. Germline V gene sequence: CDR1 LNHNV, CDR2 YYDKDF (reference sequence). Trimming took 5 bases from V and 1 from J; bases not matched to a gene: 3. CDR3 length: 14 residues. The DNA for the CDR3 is TGTGCCACCAGCGGGGGGGTCGGCACAGATACGCAGTATTTT. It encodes CATSGGVGTDTQYF. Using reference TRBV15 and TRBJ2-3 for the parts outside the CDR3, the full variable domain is DAMVIQNPRYQVTQFGKPVTLSCSQTLNHNVMYWYQQKSSQAPKLLFHYYDKDFNNEADTPDNFQSRRPNTSFCFLDIRSPGLGDTAMYLCATSGGVGTDTQYFGPGTRLTVL.

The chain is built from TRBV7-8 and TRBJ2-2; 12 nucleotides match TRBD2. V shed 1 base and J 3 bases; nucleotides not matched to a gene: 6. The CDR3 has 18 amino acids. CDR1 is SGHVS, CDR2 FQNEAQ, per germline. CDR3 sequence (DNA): TGTGCCAGCAGCTTAGTGCTACTAGCGGGAGGAGACACCGGGGAGCTGTTTTTT. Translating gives CASSLVLLAGGDTGELFF.

CDR3 amino acids: CASSSPGEGRSYGYTF. As DNA, the CDR3 is TGTGCCAGTAGTTCCCCCGGGGAGGGGCGCAGCTATGGCTACACCTTC. The chain combines TRBV19 with TRBJ1-2; D may be TRBD1 (5 bases). In germline, CDR1 is LNHDA, CDR2 SQIVND (reference sequence). The CDR3 totals 16 residues. V was cut by 5 bases and J by 4 bases, with 20 bases left in between.

The CDR3 coding sequence is TGTGCCAGCGGAAGAGGGGTTGGATCGGATACGCAGTATTTT. This encodes CASGRGVGSDTQYF. The chain combines TRBV5-5 with TRBJ2-3; either TRBD1 or TRBD2 may fit D (5 bases each). The germline gives CDR1 SGHKS, CDR2 YYEKEE (reference sequence). With 7 bases removed from V and 6 bases from J, the gap between germline ends came to 18 bases. The CDR3 has 14 residues. The full variable domain, its missing parts supplied by reference TRBV5-5 and TRBJ2-3, is DAGVTQSPTHLIKTRGQQVTLRCSPISGHKSVSWYQQVLGQGPQFIFQYYEKEERGRGNFPDRFSARQFPNYSSELNVNALLLGDSALYLCASGRGVGSDTQYFGPGTRLTVL.

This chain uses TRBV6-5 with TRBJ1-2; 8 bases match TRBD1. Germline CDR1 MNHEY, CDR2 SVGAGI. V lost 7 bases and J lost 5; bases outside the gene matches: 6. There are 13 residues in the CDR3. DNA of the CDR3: TGTGCCAGCAAAATTACAGGGGGGTATGGCTACACCTTC. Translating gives CASKITGGYGYTF.

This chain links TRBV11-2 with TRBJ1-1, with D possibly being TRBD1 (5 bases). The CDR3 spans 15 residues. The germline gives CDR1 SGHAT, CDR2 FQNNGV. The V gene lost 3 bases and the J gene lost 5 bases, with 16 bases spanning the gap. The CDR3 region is CASSFGGPLETEAFF. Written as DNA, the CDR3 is TGTGCCAGCAGCTTTGGGGGACCCCTGGAGACTGAAGCTTTCTTT.